These 23 T cell receptor beta chains share one sample of origin, sequenced in a study of T cells in localized non-small cell lung cancer. Clones were read by immunoSEQ multiplex PCR, and TCRdb kept only the in-frame ones, dropping some. The sample contains around 20,000 clones, over 80% of which appear only once. Material: peripheral blood, obtained before any cancer treatment. The receptors stem from a female donor of 60 years or more with stage I lung adenocarcinoma.

The gene calls are TRBV7-6 and TRBJ2-1; TRBD1 agrees at 7 bases. Germline V lookup: CDR1 SGHVS, CDR2 FNYEAQ. Unmatched junction bases numbered 10, after V lost 1 base and J lost 7 bases. This CDR3 comprises 16 residues. The CDR3 sequence is CASSLDKGALVNEQFF. In DNA form, the CDR3 reads TGTGCCAGCAGCTTAGACAAGGGGGCCCTTGTGAATGAGCAGTTCTTC.

The chain joins TRBV7-2 to TRBJ2-1, with D unclear. Germline CDR1 and CDR2: SGHTA and FQGNSA. V gave up 3 bases and J gave up 6 bases, with 0 bases separating them. The CDR3 length is 10 residues. The CDR3 sequence is CASSFNEQFF. The CDR3, as DNA: TGTGCCAGCAGCTTCAATGAGCAGTTCTTC.

This clone was detected only a few times. The chain combines TRBV11-2 with TRBJ1-2; 7 nucleotides align to TRBD1. CDR3 length: 15 residues. Trimming cost V 4 bases and J 5 bases; bases outside gene matches: 10. Germline CDR1 is SGHAT and CDR2 is FQNNGV. The CDR3 DNA reads TGTGCCAGCAGCTCCGTCCGGGGACAGAAGTATGGCTACACCTTC. It is translated as CASSSVRGQKYGYTF.

The chain links TRBV5-1 to TRBJ2-1; 11 bases map to TRBD2. Germline V lookup: CDR1 SGHRS, CDR2 YFSETQ. The J segment lost 6 bases and the V segment lost 0 bases, leaving 5 bases of the junction unmatched. This CDR3 has 16 residues. The CDR3 loop reads CASSLELAGGRNEQFF. As DNA, the CDR3 is TGCGCCAGCAGCTTGGAGCTAGCGGGGGGCCGCAATGAGCAGTTCTTC.

The chain recombines TRBV30 with TRBJ1-5; 8 nucleotides align to TRBD1. This CDR3 has 13 residues. Germline V gene data show CDR1 as GTSNPN and CDR2 as SVGIG (reference sequence). J was trimmed by 5 bases and V by 5 bases; bases with no gene match: 5. The CDR3 sequence: CAWGTGDDQPQHF. As DNA, the CDR3 is TGTGCCTGGGGGACAGGAGACGATCAGCCCCAGCATTTT.

The chain couples TRBV9 to TRBJ1-2; D might be TRBD1 (6 bases). The CDR3 is 15 residues long. Trimming left V 0 bases short and J 8 bases short, with 17 bases between. Germline-derived CDR1 and CDR2 are SGDLS and YYNGEE. The CDR3 coding sequence is TGTGCCAGCAGCGTAGAATCGAGGGGGGCGCTCGGCTACACCTTC. Amino acids: CASSVESRGALGYTF.

V usage is TRBV5-1 and J usage is TRBJ1-2, with 9 bases aligning to TRBD1. The CDR3 extends over 16 amino acids. The V gene's germline CDR1 is SGHRS and CDR2 YFSETQ. The V segment lost 0 bases and the J segment 8 bases; nucleotides outside the gene matches: 11. CDR3 DNA: TGCGCCAGCAGCTTGGGTCCCGGGACAGGGATCGGGGGCTACACCTTC. This sequence encodes CASSLGPGTGIGGYTF.

The V gene is TRBV10-3, the J gene TRBJ1-3; D remains ambiguous. The CDR3 loop spans 12 amino acids. Between the trimmed V and J ends, which lost 11 bases and 4 bases, there was a span of 12 bases. Germline loops: CDR1 ENHRY, CDR2 SYGVKD. CDR3 in DNA: TGTGCCTCGAGGGAGTCCGGAAACACCATATATTTT. Amino acids: CASRESGNTIYF.

The rearrangement uses TRBV9 and TRBJ2-2; D might be TRBD1 or TRBD2, each matching 6 bases. The CDR3 is made up of 15 amino acids. Trimming cost V 4 bases and J 5 bases, with 15 bases left between them. CDR1 and CDR2 from the germline V gene are SGDLS and YYNGEE. The CDR3 DNA reads TGTGCCAGCAGCTTCACAGGGAGGCGGACCGGGGAGCTGTTTTTT. Its translation: CASSFTGRRTGELFF. Based on the CDR3 plus reference TRBV9 and TRBJ2-2, the full variable domain is DSGVTQTPKHLITATGQRVTLRCSPRSGDLSVYWYQQSLDQGLQFLIQYYNGEERAKGNILERFSAQQFPDLHSELNLSSLELGDSALYFCASSFTGRRTGELFFGEGSRLTVL.

The chain uses TRBV30 and TRBJ2-7; 10 nucleotides line up with TRBD2. Germline CDR1 GTSNPN, CDR2 SVGIG (reference sequence). The V gene end was trimmed by 2 bases and the J gene end by 1 base; junction bases not matched to a gene: 5. The CDR3 contains 15 residues. CDR3 loop: CAWSRGTSASYEQYF. The CDR3 DNA follows: TGTGCCTGGAGTAGAGGGACTAGCGCATCCTACGAGCAGTACTTC.

J is TRBJ1-5 and V is TRBV19; a weak D match, TRBD1 (5 bases). With 6 bases removed from V and 0 bases from J, the gap between germline ends came to 9 bases. The CDR3 has 14 residues. Germline lookup yields CDR1 LNHDA and CDR2 SQIVND (reference sequence). The CDR3 nucleotides read TGTGCCAGTAGCCCGACAGCTAGCAATCAGCCCCAGCATTTT. Translating it yields CASSPTASNQPQHF.

The chain joins TRBV5-1 to TRBJ2-2; the D gene is possibly TRBD1 (5 bases). This CDR3 is 14 amino acids long. Trimming took off 4 bases at V and 5 bases at J, with 12 bases between the two ends. Germline CDR1 and CDR2: SGHRS and YFSETQ. The CDR3, as DNA: TGCGCCAGCAGCCCGAACCAGGGAACCGGGGAGCTGTTTTTT. Protein product: CASSPNQGTGELFF.

This chain uses TRBV18 with TRBJ2-5; perhaps D is TRBD1 or TRBD2 (5 bases each). Germline V lookup: CDR1 KGHSH, CDR2 LQKENI. V shed 2 bases and J shed 5 bases, with 9 bases lying between them. The CDR3 runs to 13 residues. The CDR3 DNA reads as TGTGCCAGCTCACCAGGGGGAGCGGAGACCCAGTACTTC. Amino acid sequence: CASSPGGAETQYF.

J is TRBJ1-4 and V is TRBV7-8, with D maybe TRBD1 (5 bases). The length of the CDR3 is 16 residues. Germline loops: CDR1 SGHVS, CDR2 FQNEAQ. Trimming took off 1 base at V and 7 bases at J, with 16 bases between the two ends. In DNA form, the CDR3 reads TGTGCCAGCAGCTTAGGCAGGGTATGGTTGAGTGAAAAACTGTTTTTT. This gives the protein CASSLGRVWLSEKLFF.

The V and J genes are TRBV4-1 and TRBJ1-4; 7 positions agree with TRBD1. The CDR3 length is 15 residues. V dropped 2 bases and J dropped 5; count of bases not matched to a gene: 5. Germline loops: CDR1 MGHRA, CDR2 YSYEKL. The CDR3 sequence is CASSQYRGKNEKLFF. The CDR3 DNA sequence: TGCGCCAGCAGCCAATACAGGGGTAAAAATGAAAAACTGTTTTTT.

The chain has TRBV5-1 and TRBJ2-3; D is possibly TRBD1 (5 bases). Trimming removed 4 bases at V and 2 bases at J, with 11 bases between. Germline values: CDR1 SGHRS, CDR2 YFSETQ. The CDR3 extends over 14 amino acids. In DNA, the CDR3 is TGCGCCAGCAGCCTACTACAGGACACAGATACGCAGTATTTT. This codes for CASSLLQDTDTQYF.

The chain has TRBV18 and TRBJ1-1; TRBD1 matches 7 bases. The CDR3 covers 17 residues. The ends lost 0 bases at V and 3 bases at J; junction bases unmatched: 10. From germline, CDR1 is KGHSH and CDR2 LQKENI. The CDR3: CASSPPNVGGAHTEAFF. Written as DNA, the CDR3 is TGTGCCAGCTCACCACCGAATGTAGGGGGCGCCCACACTGAAGCTTTCTTT.

The chain has TRBV11-2 and TRBJ2-5, with 10 bases lining up with TRBD2. Trimming cost V 4 bases and J 4 bases; bases outside gene matches: 12. Germline V gene sequence: CDR1 SGHAT, CDR2 FQNNGV. This CDR3 region has 17 residues. This chain's CDR3 is CASSSRRASGGGETQYF. CDR3 DNA: TGTGCCAGCAGCTCCCGTCGGGCTAGCGGGGGAGGAGAGACCCAGTACTTC. Full variable domain (rest looked up from reference TRBV11-2 and TRBJ2-5): EAGVAQSPRYKIIEKRQSVAFWCNPISGHATLYWYQQILGQGPKLLIQFQNNGVVDDSQLPKDRFSAERLKGVDSTLKIQPAKLEDSAVYLCASSSRRASGGGETQYFGPGTRLLVL.

This CDR3 reads CASSVTGGDTQYF. The CDR3 region has the DNA TGTGCCAGCAGCGTAACAGGGGGGGATACGCAGTATTTT. The V call is TRBV7-6, the J call TRBJ2-3, with TRBD1 matching 8 bases. Unmatched junction bases numbered 4, after V lost 5 bases and J lost 6 bases. In germline, CDR1 is SGHVS, CDR2 FNYEAQ. The CDR3 consists of 13 residues. Full variable domain (remainder filled in from reference TRBV7-6 and TRBJ2-3): GAGVSQSPRYKVTKRGQDVALRCDPISGHVSLYWYRQALGQGPEFLTYFNYEAQQDKSGLPNDRFSAERPEGSISTLTIQRTEQRDSAMYRCASSVTGGDTQYFGPGTRLTVL.

The chain combines TRBV7-3 with TRBJ2-7; 9 bases match TRBD1. The CDR3 runs 17 residues. V gave up 0 bases and J gave up 2 bases; unmatched junction bases: 8. CDR1 and CDR2 from the germline V gene are SGHTA and FQGTGA. CDR3 in amino acids: CASSLTEKGTGTYEQYF. As DNA, the CDR3 is TGTGCCAGCAGCTTAACGGAGAAAGGGACAGGGACCTACGAGCAGTACTTC.

The CDR3 loop is CASSKTANTGELFF. DNA for the CDR3: TGTGCCAGCAGCAAGACAGCGAACACCGGGGAGCTGTTTTTT. The rearrangement links TRBV7-3 to TRBJ2-2; D may be TRBD1 (5 bases). The CDR3 length is 14 residues. Germline CDR1 reads SGHTA; CDR2 reads FQGTGA. Trimming removed 5 bases from V and 0 bases from J, with 7 bases in between.

This clone occurred once. The chain combines TRBV11-2 with TRBJ2-3, with 10 bases that match TRBD1. V dropped 3 bases and J dropped 3; count of bases not matched to a gene: 3. The CDR3 is 15 residues long. Germline CDR1 SGHAT, CDR2 FQNNGV. The CDR3 protein is CASSFRDRGTDTQYF. CDR3 in DNA: TGTGCCAGCAGCTTCCGGGACAGGGGAACAGATACGCAGTATTTT.

The V call is TRBV19, the J call TRBJ1-6; 10 bases match TRBD1. CDR1 is LNHDA and CDR2 is SQIVND in the germline V gene (reference sequence). The trim removed 5 bases at V and 10 bases at J, leaving 8 bases unmatched. CDR3 size: 15 residues. DNA of the CDR3: TGTGCCAGTAGTGGACCGGGACAGGGGAAATCACCCCTCCACTTT. It specifies CASSGPGQGKSPLHF.